This T cell receptor (beta chain) is from a study of blood T cell repertoires in COVID-19. Study-level information: Sample material is recorded as cDNA or gDNA derived from T cells, B-cell-depleted T cells, or PBMCs.

Authors' processing steps: Amplifying reference gene primers gave estimates of nucleated cell counts. Sequencing was performed with immunoSEQ multiplex PCR; in TCRdb, only in-frame clones are kept and a portion is missing. Clonal size and the V and J genes are those of that table, whereas D and trimming came from the DNA. The repertoire holds approximately 250,000 clones, with around 90% as singletons. The sample holds a few counts of this clone. Participants came from about two dozen US areas, aged roughly 18 to 100 years. Participants' reported clinical history set cohort assignment. The ends lost 3 bases at V and 0 bases at J; junction bases unmatched: 10. CDR3 size: 17 residues. CDR1 and CDR2 (germline): SGDLS, YYNGEE.

The clonotype comes from a woman under 40 who had recovered from COVID-19. The chain uses TRBV9 and TRBJ2-5, with 8 nucleotides matching TRBD1. The sample consisted of PBMCs or T cells enriched from blood (not recorded which). The CDR3 sequence is CASSAFAGTGHQETQYF. The CDR3 DNA reads TGTGCCAGCAGCGCCTTCGCCGGGACAGGCCACCAAGAGACCCAGTACTTC.